Presented here are 9 T cell receptor beta chains from one specimen sequenced in a study of cytomegalovirus exposure and HLA in healthy donors. A multiplex PCR was run with 60 Vbeta primers and 13 Jbeta primers. TCRdb's copy holds only in-frame clones and misses some; the assay was immunoSEQ multiplex PCR. The data show roughly 89,000 clones, with approximately 68% seen just once and roughly a fifth held by the top ten. Material: PBMCs. Receptors were obtained from a woman aged 50 to 60 in good health and CMV-seropositive.

The V and J genes are TRBV11-2 and TRBJ1-4; D is ambiguous. The CDR3 covers 15 residues. The germline V and J ends were trimmed by 0 bases and 8 bases, with 13 bases remaining between them. Germline loops: CDR1 SGHAT, CDR2 FQNNGV. Written as DNA, the CDR3 is TGTGCCAGCAGCTTAGAACTGGGGAGAAACGAAAAACTGTTTTTT. Translation: CASSLELGRNEKLFF.

The genes are TRBV2 and TRBJ2-7; D might be TRBD2 (6 bases). Germline V lookup: CDR1 SNHLY, CDR2 FYNNEI. V lost 3 bases and J lost 6, with 21 bases in between. This CDR3 contains 16 residues. This chain's CDR3 is CASSETRGLGMAEQYF. The CDR3 nucleotides read TGTGCCAGCAGTGAGACAAGGGGACTGGGAATGGCCGAGCAGTACTTC. Using reference TRBV2 and TRBJ2-7 for the parts outside the CDR3, the full variable domain is EPEVTQTPSHQVTQMGQEVILRCVPISNHLYFYWYRQILGQKVEFLVSFYNNEISEKSEIFDDQFSVERPDGSNFTLKIRSTKLEDSAMYFCASSETRGLGMAEQYFGPGTRLTVT.

CDR3 nucleotide sequence: TGTGCCAGCAGCCCGTCAGGTGGTAACGGTGAGCAGTTCTTC. Translating gives CASSPSGGNGEQFF. This chain links TRBV9 with TRBJ2-1; D is ambiguous. Trimming removed 4 bases from V and 9 bases from J, with 17 bases in between. CDR3 length: 14 amino acids. The germline V gene encodes CDR1 SGDLS and CDR2 YYNGEE.

The chain recombines TRBV28 with TRBJ2-1; 12 bases line up with TRBD2. This CDR3 comprises 17 residues. Unmatched junction bases numbered 8, after V lost 4 bases and J lost 4 bases. Germline CDR1 reads MDHEN; CDR2 reads SYDVKM. CDR3 in DNA: TGTGCCAGCAGTTCACGGCCCGGGACTAGCGGGTACAATGAGCAGTTCTTC. Translating it yields CASSSRPGTSGYNEQFF.

On this clone itself: Relative to the germline gene, one junction end is altered; a read error may explain this. The rearrangement uses TRBV7-8 and TRBJ1-4, with a weak D call TRBD1 (5 bases). Per the germline V gene, CDR1 is SGHVS and CDR2 is FQNEAQ. The CDR3 totals 17 residues. In DNA, the CDR3 is TGTGCCAGCAGTCCGAGGATAGGGGCAGCAACTTATGAAAAACTGTTTTTT. Amino acids: CASSPRIGAATYEKLFF.

This clone showed up just a few times. This sequence joins TRBV9 and TRBJ2-1, with 8 bases aligning to TRBD2. CDR3 length: 14 residues. CDR1 is SGDLS and CDR2 is YYNGEE in the germline V gene. V shed 3 bases, J shed 10 bases, and the junction held 9 bases outside the gene matches. CDR3 in DNA: TGTGCCAGCAGCGAGGTCGGGGGGGGTCGGGAGCAGTTCTTC. This translates into CASSEVGGGREQFF.

This rearrangement joins TRBV6-5 to TRBJ1-2; 11 positions match TRBD1. The CDR3 loop spans 14 amino acids. Germline trimming cut 7 bases from V and 6 bases from J; bases unmatched to any gene: 7. Germline CDR1 is MNHEY and CDR2 is SVGAGI. In nucleotides, the CDR3 is TGTGCCAGCAAGAGTGGACAGGGGGCGGATGGCTACACCTTC. Residues: CASKSGQGADGYTF.

The rearrangement joins TRBV6-5 to TRBJ1-2; 8 positions match TRBD1. The length of the CDR3 is 12 residues. The junction had 4 bases not matched to a gene; V was cut back by 5 bases and J by 8 bases. Germline V gives CDR1 MNHEY, CDR2 SVGAGI. The DNA for the CDR3 is TGTGCCAGCAGTCTGACAGGGGAAGGCTACACCTTC. Translation: CASSLTGEGYTF.

The chain recombines TRBV7-2 with TRBJ1-2, with 7 bases that match TRBD1. Germline CDR1 reads SGHTA; CDR2 reads FQGNSA. This CDR3 contains 14 residues. Losses at the gene ends were 5 bases for V and 5 bases for J; bases not matched to a gene: 8. CDR3 DNA sequence: TGTGCCAGCAGCCCCGGAGGGGGCGCATATGGCTACACCTTC. It yields the protein CASSPGGGAYGYTF. The variable domain in full, with the rest retrieved from reference TRBV7-2 and TRBJ1-2, is GAGVSQSPSNKVTEKGKDVELRCDPISGHTALYWYRQSLGQGLEFLIYFQGNSAPDKSGLPSDRFSAERTGGSVSTLTIQRTQQEDSAVYLCASSPGGGAYGYTFGSGTRLTVV.